The entry below describes one TCR beta chain. Its antigen is unidentified. The data stem from a study of T cell responses to AZD1222 COVID-19 vaccine. Study outcomes and limitations: Only six AZD1222 recipients tested seropositive at baseline. The span of vaccine-associated CD4 TCRs extended across spike, with dominance at 160-218 and 743-854.

Assay: immunoSEQ multiplex PCR; the TCRdb copy retains only in-frame clones and omits some. This table holds over 130,000 clones, 89% found once. The receptor's source is an adult in good health. The sample consisted of peripheral blood, taken on day 0 of AZD1222 vaccination.

CDR3 residues: CASSLAGGTYEQYF. CDR3 in DNA: TGTGCCAGCAGCTTAGCGGGAGGTACATACGAGCAGTACTTC. The gene calls are TRBV5-4 and TRBJ2-7, with 9 nucleotides matching TRBD2. Germline V gene data show CDR1 as SGHNT and CDR2 as YYREEE (reference sequence). This CDR3 has 14 amino acids. V shed 2 bases and J 4 bases; nucleotides not matched to a gene: 4.